This T cell receptor beta chain was retrieved from a study of CD8 T cells in Susac syndrome. Random hexamers were used to reverse transcribe roughly 0.45 to 1 ug of RNA. Multiplex immunoSEQ PCR targeted 54 Vbeta and 13 Jbeta TCR beta segments. TCRdb reanalysed the immunoSEQ multiplex PCR reads using MiXCR and keeps one entry per CDR3 protein. This table has about 22,000 distinct CDR3 sequences, 90% to 95% appearing once. This clonotype was found once. With 4 bases clipped from V and 1 base from J, the junction kept 3 bases outside the gene matches. Germline values: CDR1 LNHNV, CDR2 YYDKDF (reference sequence). The CDR3 runs 15 residues.

The material sequenced was CD8+ T cells from PBMCs. The chain joins TRBV15 to TRBJ1-5, with TRBD1 matching 8 bases. The receptor was isolated from a human donor in good health. Here the CDR3 reads CATSIRTGSNQPQHF. The CDR3 bases are TGTGCCACCAGCATTAGGACAGGGAGCAATCAGCCCCAGCATTTT. Variable domain in full (rest from reference TRBV15 and TRBJ1-5): DAMVIQNPRYQVTQFGKPVTLSCSQTLNHNVMYWYQQKSSQAPKLLFHYYDKDFNNEADTPDNFQSRRPNTSFCFLDIRSPGLGDTAMYLCATSIRTGSNQPQHFGDGTRLSIL.